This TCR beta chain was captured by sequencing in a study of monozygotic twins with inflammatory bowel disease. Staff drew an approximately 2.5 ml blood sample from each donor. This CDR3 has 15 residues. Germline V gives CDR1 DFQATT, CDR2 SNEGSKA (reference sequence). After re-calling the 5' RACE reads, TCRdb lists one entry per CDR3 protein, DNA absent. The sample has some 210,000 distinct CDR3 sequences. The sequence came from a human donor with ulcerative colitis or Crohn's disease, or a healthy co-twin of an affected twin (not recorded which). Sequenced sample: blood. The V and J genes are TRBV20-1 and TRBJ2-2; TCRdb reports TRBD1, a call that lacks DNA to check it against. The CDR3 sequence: CSAGRDRVVTGELFF.